This T cell receptor beta chain was sequenced for a study of T cell responses to AZD1222 COVID-19 vaccine. The table came from immunoSEQ multiplex PCR; TCRdb's copy has only in-frame clones and leaves some out. Here the sample spans fewer than 200,000 clones, 87% being singletons. This clone was observed a single time. Its specificity is not known. Points from the study as a whole: Recipients of AZD1222 seropositive at baseline numbered only 5 to 7. There were mostly white British donors and more females than males, and clonal diversity was possibly underestimated.

There are 15 residues in the CDR3. CDR1 is KGHSH and CDR2 is LQKENI in the germline V gene. Losses at the gene ends were 3 bases for V and 1 base for J; bases not matched to a gene: 1. Combined were second doses at about 4 or about 12 weeks. The TCR originated in an adult who received the AZD1222 COVID-19 vaccine. Sequenced material: peripheral blood, taken 28 days after the second AZD1222 dose. V is TRBV18 and J is TRBJ1-5; 9 bases are shared with TRBD1. The DNA of the CDR3 is TGTGCCAGCTCACCGGGACAGGGAAGCAATCAGCCCCAGCATTTT. Protein sequence: CASSPGQGSNQPQHF.